A selection of T cell receptor beta chains follows, all from one sample in a study of T cells after yellow fever vaccination. Each CDR3 protein gets one entry after TCRdb re-called the 5' RACE reads with MiXCR. The repertoire holds over 250,000 distinct CDR3 sequences, with around 5.3% as singletons. The sequencing used CD4+ T cells sorted from PBMCs, collected on the day of the yellow fever booster vaccination. Source of these receptors: a young man who received the YFV17D yellow fever vaccine. Each CDR3 is given without its conserved first and last residue. Fields, in order: J gene, CDR3 length, V gene, CDR3 protein.

TRBJ2-5 14 TRBV11-1 ASSYTGGTVGETQY
TRBJ1-6 14 TRBV3-1 ASSPDRGRWNSPLH
TRBJ2-7 13 TRBV5-1 ASSLGGQGRYEQY
TRBJ2-4 14 TRBV5-1 ASSLLIGGAKNIQY
TRBJ1-4 12 TRBV20-1 SASLRQYNEKLF
TRBJ2-7 15 TRBV3-2 ASSQAAGRGPSYEQY
TRBJ2-7 14 TRBV1 TSTQTTAEGSYEQY
TRBJ2-3 12 TRBV20-1 SALPVLFTDTQY
TRBJ1-2 10 TRBV2 ASSEDLAGYT
TRBJ1-6 13 TRBV7-2 ASSLRQGANSPLH
TRBJ1-1 12 TRBV18 ASSPWRENTEAF
TRBJ1-5 13 TRBV20-1 SARDVSGGDQPQH
TRBJ2-7 12 TRBV15 ATSRGRDTYEQY
TRBJ1-5 15 TRBV7-6 ASSPDPGYYSNQPQH
TRBJ1-2 11 TRBV6-5 ASRGQGDYGYT
TRBJ1-1 12 TRBV29-1 SVGGGRGDTEAF
TRBJ2-1 14 TRBV27 ASSPTSTSGANEQF
TRBJ2-1 12 TRBV6-2/TRBV6-3 ASKESGGADEQF
TRBJ2-6 14 TRBV5-1 ASSLDGRPGANVLT
TRBJ1-6 12 TRBV3-1 ASSRISGEAPLH
TRBJ1-6 13 TRBV6-1 ASSELDRPNSPLH
TRBJ1-5 12 TRBV6-2/TRBV6-3 ASRFDPSNQPQH
TRBJ2-5 15 TRBV7-2 ASSLAPSGGAGETQY
TRBJ1-1 15 TRBV7-2 ASRGDRGNLLNTEAF
TRBJ2-1 12 TRBV12-3/TRBV12-4 ASSWMLTSYERL
TRBJ2-4 12 TRBV2 ASSEDRGVDIQY
TRBJ1-2 8 TRBV24-1 ATGQVGYT
TRBJ2-1 15 TRBV5-8 ASSPASWQSSYNEQF
TRBJ1-2 11 TRBV5-1 ASSLDRPYGYT
TRBJ1-1 8 TRBV29-1 MVTNTEAF
TRBJ2-1 13 TRBV25-1 ASSVAGGSYNEQF
TRBJ1-2 11 TRBV12-3/TRBV12-4 ASSFLGRYGYT
TRBJ1-3 11 TRBV7-9 AGGMDSGNTIY
TRBJ2-5 13 TRBV7-2 ASSFVTSGEETQY
TRBJ2-3 12 TRBV11-2 ASRKQGTGDTQY
TRBJ2-3 14 TRBV6-2/TRBV6-3 ASKARGASGTDTQY
TRBJ2-3 13 TRBV28 ASSAPGQGADTQY
TRBJ1-5 13 TRBV7-9 ASSPPGDSNQPQH
TRBJ2-7 10 TRBV29-1 SVGIWDYEQY
TRBJ2-1 13 TRBV29-1 SVALASGEYNEQF
TRBJ1-5 11 TRBV12-3/TRBV12-4 ASSFASNQPQH
TRBJ2-1 10 TRBV5-1 ASSPDWGQQF
TRBJ2-7 9 TRBV6-2/TRBV6-3 ASSYGTGQD
TRBJ2-3 14 TRBV25-1 ASSPRLAASTDTQY
TRBJ1-3 12 TRBV20-1 SARTGFSGNTIY
TRBJ2-4 13 TRBV5-1 ASSLMGGVGNIQY
TRBJ1-1 12 TRBV9 ASSVGHLNTEAF
TRBJ2-4 11 TRBV20-1 SAPTGLRNIQY
TRBJ2-5 11 TRBV2 ASSEEHGETQY
TRBJ2-3 13 TRBV7-8 ASSPLGGITDTQY
TRBJ2-3 12 TRBV6-5 ASSRTLYADTQY
TRBJ1-6 11 TRBV6-6 AARGLGNSPLH
TRBJ2-1 12 TRBV29-1 SAASDLTYNEQF
TRBJ2-5 12 TRBV9 ASSAGRGQETQY
TRBJ1-1 12 TRBV5-6 ASSFKLFGTEAF
TRBJ2-5 14 TRBV7-2 ASSSQSQGLKETQY
TRBJ2-3 13 TRBV6-5 ASSYQGISTDTQY
TRBJ2-2 11 TRBV12-3/TRBV12-4 ASSLAGPVELF
TRBJ2-3 13 TRBV20-1 SARDPAGGPDTQY
TRBJ1-2 14 TRBV4-1 ASSQGQGFLGYGYT